This T cell receptor (beta chain) was sequenced during a study of blood T cell repertoires in COVID-19. Whole-study context: PBMCs, B-cell-depleted T cells, or T cells provided the cDNA or gDNA that made up the material.

About this clone: Compared with germline, one end of the junction differs, possibly owing to a read error.

As processed by the authors: Estimates of nucleated cell counts were drawn from the amplification of reference gene primers. The protocol was immunoSEQ multiplex PCR, while the TCRdb copy is restricted to in-frame clones and leaves out a portion. V, J and clone size are taken as reported in that table, and D and trimming were inferred from the DNA itself. Of tens of thousands of clones listed, around 84% were seen once; the top ten hold approximately 7.2%. The CDR3 runs 15 residues. CDR1 is SNHLY, CDR2 FYNNEI, per germline. This TCR came from a man in his fifties with active COVID-19. The chain uses TRBV2 and TRBJ1-5; possible D gene TRBD1, 5 bases. Sequenced input: peripheral blood. For the CDR3, the DNA is TGTGCCAGCAGCGAAGAAAGAGGCCGGACACCGCCCCAGCATTTT. Translated: CASSEERGRTPPQHF.